Following are 9 T cell receptor beta chains from one sample sequenced in a study of T cell changes during pregnancy in multiple sclerosis. Repertoires were generated with immunoSEQ multiplex PCR, while TCRdb's copy carries only in-frame clones and drops some. This table has about 67,000 clones, just over 90% appearing once. The sequenced sample was peripheral blood, obtained in the third trimester of pregnancy. These receptors were obtained from a female donor with multiple sclerosis, enrolled in a pregnancy study.

The chain carries TRBV7-6 and TRBJ2-7; perhaps TRBD2 as D (5 bases). V gave up 8 bases and J gave up 4 bases, with 24 bases separating them. This CDR3 comprises 16 residues. Looked up from germline, CDR1 is SGHVS and CDR2 is FNYEAQ. The CDR3: CASGNPFTGKMYEQYF. CDR3 DNA: TGTGCCAGCGGAAACCCTTTCACGGGGAAGATGTACGAGCAGTACTTC. The full variable domain, in which reference TRBV7-6 and TRBJ2-7 provide the parts outside the CDR3, is GAGVSQSPRYKVTKRGQDVALRCDPISGHVSLYWYRQALGQGPEFLTYFNYEAQQDKSGLPNDRFSAERPEGSISTLTIQRTEQRDSAMYRCASGNPFTGKMYEQYFGPGTRLTVT.

The rearrangement uses TRBV5-4 and TRBJ2-7; tentatively, D is TRBD1 (5 bases). CDR1 and CDR2 from the germline V gene are SGHNT and YYREEE (reference sequence). The CDR3 contains 12 residues. The V end lost 0 bases, the J end lost 4 bases, and 5 bases lay between the germline ends. The DNA for the CDR3 is TGTGCCAGCAGCTTGGGGACATACGAGCAGTACTTC. Translating it yields CASSLGTYEQYF.

The chain employs TRBV19 and TRBJ1-3; 7 bases agree with TRBD1. Germline V gene lookup returns CDR1 LNHDA and CDR2 SQIVND (reference sequence). Trimming removed 4 bases from V and 8 bases from J; junction bases left unmatched: 5. CDR3 length: 13 residues. This chain's CDR3 is CASSKGQWDTIYF. DNA of the CDR3: TGTGCCAGTAGTAAGGGACAGTGGGACACCATATATTTT.

This chain uses TRBV14 with TRBJ1-1; D gene unclear. The CDR3 is made up of 11 amino acids. V was pared by 3 bases and J by 4 bases, with 3 bases between. Germline V gene data show CDR1 as SGHDN and CDR2 as FVKESK. CDR3 DNA: TGTGCCAGCAGCCAGAGCACTGAAGCTTTCTTT. The encoded protein is CASSQSTEAFF.

This rearrangement joins TRBV28 to TRBJ2-7; a weak D match, TRBD2 (6 bases). V was clipped by 5 bases and J by 5 bases, with 13 bases between them. The CDR3 covers 13 residues. CDR1 is MDHEN, CDR2 SYDVKM, per germline. This CDR3 reads CASSPGLLDEQYF. CDR3 DNA sequence: TGTGCCAGCAGTCCGGGACTCCTTGACGAGCAGTACTTC.

V gene TRBV7-6 combines with J gene TRBJ2-2; 7 bases are a match to TRBD1. The V gene end was trimmed by 6 bases and the J gene end by 0 bases; junction bases not matched to a gene: 13. The germline gives CDR1 SGHVS, CDR2 FNYEAQ. The CDR3 is 18 residues long. The CDR3 DNA reads TGTGCCAGCAGTAGTAAACCGGGACAGCCTACGAACACCGGGGAGCTGTTTTTT. Translated, it gives CASSSKPGQPTNTGELFF.

The chain joins TRBV5-1 to TRBJ1-4; possible D gene TRBD1, 5 bases. V dropped 5 bases and J dropped 14 bases, with 19 bases sitting between them. The CDR3 is 13 amino acids. The germline gives CDR1 SGHRS, CDR2 YFSETQ. CDR3 sequence (DNA): TGCGCCAGCAGTACGGTAGGGGCAGACTCCCTGTTTTTT. It translates to CASSTVGADSLFF.

This chain links TRBV19 with TRBJ2-1, with a possible D match to TRBD2 (5 bases). The CDR3 runs 16 residues. V was pared by 1 base and J by 2 bases, with 12 bases between. CDR1 and CDR2 (germline): LNHDA, SQIVND (reference sequence). The DNA for the CDR3 is TGTGCCAGTAGTATAGTAGTAAGCGGACCCTACAATGAGCAGTTCTTC. Residues: CASSIVVSGPYNEQFF.

This chain uses TRBV19 with TRBJ1-2, with a weak D call TRBD1 (5 bases). Trimming cost V 1 base and J 3 bases, with 6 bases left between them. Germline-derived CDR1 and CDR2 are LNHDA and SQIVND (reference sequence). CDR3 length: 13 residues. The CDR3 loop is CASSIGRDYGYTF. CDR3 DNA sequence: TGTGCCAGTAGTATAGGCAGGGACTATGGCTACACCTTC.